The T cell receptor (beta chain) under discussion was sequenced for a study of brain T cells in children with intractable seizures (dated by TCRdb to the early 2020s). In terms of the full investigation: Resected brain tissue from about 50 pediatric epilepsy surgery cases was initially screened for immune gene transcripts with a NanoString immunology panel. Of the approximately twelve selected surgery cases, pre-surgery blood was also sequenced for eight, so four had brain tissue only.

Of note for this clone: What this receptor recognizes is not known. Per-nucleotide qualities are absent, and no much larger clonotype sits a single base away.

Measured from the cysteine to the phenylalanine, the CDR3 is 15 residues long. CDR3 DNA only is kept here, 45 bases in frame from base 1. The germline ends are 15 bases apart after V is trimmed by 5 bases and J by 2 bases. According to the germline V gene, CDR1 reads SGHVS and CDR2 reads FQNEAQ. The immunoSEQ assay was used to generate TCR beta chain sequences from genomic DNA. On the study's bioinformatics: Any CDR3 sequence that did not begin with the conserved framework cysteine at position 104 was removed by hand. To get clonality, the normalized Shannon's Diversity Index was subtracted from one, giving values from 0 (maximal diversity) to 1 (oligoclonal). Differences in the frequency of the same CDR3 between samples, such as brain versus blood, were assessed with chi-squared comparison-of-proportions tests. Public clonotypes were found by searching immuneACCESS, and the VDJdb browser was used to assess similarity to known antiviral clonotypes. Sourced from immuneACCESS, this table was stored by TCRdb with only in-frame sequences that have V and J called. A share of the clones is absent; for the studies checked, an unresolved V gene accounts for under half, and the remainder has no known explanation. V, J and clone size are those of that table, while D and trimming were read from the DNA. In this sample the table shows about 40,000 clones, around nine tenths of which occur a single time. The top ten hold approximately 6% of the sample.

Interpreted using the paper, the time point label stands for: resected brain tissue, or blood drawn just prior to surgery. The surgery cases showing the highest brain T cell transcript signatures were chosen for TCR beta chain sequencing of brain tissue and, when available, of blood. Patients had been treated with at least one anti-epileptic drug before surgery. TCR-sequenced patients were children with drug-resistant epilepsy due to tuberous sclerosis complex, focal cortical dysplasia, Rasmussen encephalitis or hemimegalencephaly. Bulk genomic DNA was extracted from unsorted brain tissue and whole blood with the Monarch genomic DNA purification kit. Overall study outcomes, separate from this receptor: Because pre- and post-surgery blood were sequenced to different depths, clones absent from the pre-surgery sample may reflect undersampling. Viral specificity was inferred solely from CDR3 sequence similarity, and the HCMV serostatus of the patients was not known.

The starting material was peripheral blood, obtained at surgery. The receptor was derived from a girl aged 2 to 10 with tuberous sclerosis and intractable seizures. The chain links TRBV7-8 with TRBJ2-5; the D gene is perhaps TRBD2, on 7 matching bases. At the DNA level, the sequence is TGTGCCAGCAGCCCAGGGGCGGGGGTACAAGAGACCCAGTACTTC. The resulting protein is CASSPGAGVQETQYF.